Presented here are 14 T cell receptor beta chains from one specimen sequenced in a study of T cell clonality in common variable immunodeficiency. The table came from immunoSEQ multiplex PCR; TCRdb's copy has only in-frame clones and leaves some out. This repertoire holds about 34,000 clones, and none appear only once. The sample comprised peripheral blood mononuclear cells. The receptors were sampled from a person aged 18-69 years in good health.

This clone came up many times. The read is 3 residues too short to cover the CDR3 end, so that end is filled in from the germline J gene. The J gene is TRBJ2-5, the V gene TRBV5-1; a weak D match, TRBD1 (6 bases). CDR1 and CDR2 from the germline V gene are SGHRS and YFSETQ. Trimming left V 1 base short and J 3 bases short, with 7 bases between. CDR3 size: 13 residues. Incomplete CDR3 DNA: TGCGCCAGCAGCTTGACAGGGAAAGAGACC. Encoded protein: CASSLTGKET. The whole CDR3 region reads CASSLTGKETQYF.

In this sample, this clone turned up many times. The read ends 3 residues shy of where the CDR3 ends; the end is completed using the germline J gene. The chain uses TRBV19 and TRBJ1-1; 9 bases align to TRBD1. The CDR3 has 14 residues. The J segment lost 3 bases and the V segment lost 7 bases, leaving 6 bases of the junction unmatched. Germline V gives CDR1 LNHDA, CDR2 SQIVND (reference sequence). The sequenced CDR3 bases are TGTGCCAGTACTAGGACAGGGGCTTACACTGAA. It is translated as CASTRTGAYTE. The full CDR3 protein reads CASTRTGAYTEAFF. Filled out from reference TRBV19 and TRBJ1-1, the complete variable domain reads DGGITQSPKYLFRKEGQNVTLSCEQNLNHDAMYWYRQDPGQGLRLIYYSQIVNDFQKGDIAEGYSVSREKKESFPLTVTSAQKNPTAFYLCASTRTGAYTEAFFGQGTRLTVV.

This clone was seen at least ten times. The CDR3 end is not reached by the read, which stops 3 residues before it; the germline J gene fills it in. The chain employs TRBV12-5 and TRBJ1-2, with D possibly being TRBD1 (6 bases). The CDR3 has 13 amino acids. Trimming removed 2 bases from V and 3 bases from J, with 7 bases in between. Germline CDR1 is LGHNT and CDR2 is FRNRAP. The CDR3 sequence: CASGLRTDYGYTF. The covered CDR3 bases are TGTGCTAGTGGTTTGAGGACAGACTATGGC.

This clone was counted at least ten times. The read halts 3 residues ahead of the CDR3 end, with the missing end drawn from the germline J gene. The chain joins TRBV6-1 to TRBJ2-1, with 9 bases fitting TRBD2. CDR3 length equals 16 residues. V shed 3 bases, J shed 3 bases, and the junction held 6 bases outside the gene matches. Germline CDR1 and CDR2: MNHNS and SASEGT. CDR3 DNA, as far as it was read: TGTGCCAGCAGTGAGCGGGGGGGCCCCCTCTACAATGAG. This encodes CASSERGGPLYNE. The CDR3 reads in full as CASSERGGPLYNEQFF.

This clone was observed at least ten times. The CDR3 goes on 3 residues after the read ends, and that part is filled in from the germline J gene. The chain employs TRBV6-4 and TRBJ2-1, with a tentative D call TRBD2 (7 bases). With 2 bases removed from V and 4 bases from J, the gap between germline ends came to 12 bases. This CDR3 region has 15 residues. The germline V gene has CDR1 MRHNA and CDR2 SNTAGT. Partial CDR3 DNA: TGTGCCAGCAGTGACAGGGGGGGACCGTACAATGAG. Its protein product is CASSDRGGPYNE. The full CDR3 protein is CASSDRGGPYNEQFF.

This clone was recorded many times. One junction end does not reproduce the germline sequence, and a read error may be involved. The read ends 3 residues early relative to the CDR3; the germline J gene fills the gap. The genes are TRBV4-2 and TRBJ2-3, with 7 bases that match TRBD2. This CDR3 region has 17 residues. CDR1 is LGHNA, CDR2 YNFKEQ, per germline. The CDR3 sequence: CASSQAPASGTADTQYF. The sequenced part of the CDR3 DNA is TGCGCCAGCAGCCAGGCTCCGGCTAGCGGCACAGCGGATACG.

This clone was picked up many times. The CDR3 end lies 3 residues beyond the end of the read and is filled in from the germline J gene. The chain recombines TRBV6-2 or TRBV6-3 with TRBJ1-6; 7 bases map to TRBD1. This CDR3 has 14 residues. From germline, CDR1 is MNHEY and CDR2 SVGEGT. V trimming: 6 bases; J trimming: 6 bases; junction bases outside the gene matches: 5. Partial CDR3 DNA: TGTGCCAGCAGACGACAGGGAACTAATTCACCC. Translation gives CASRRQGTNSP. The CDR3 in its entirety is CASRRQGTNSPLHF.

This clone came up many times. The CDR3 extends 3 residues past the end of the read, so its final part is completed from the germline J gene. The rearrangement joins TRBV23-1 to TRBJ1-2, with 12 positions matching TRBD1. TRBV23-1 falls under the ORF class, with uncertain function. The CDR3 runs to 16 residues. This chain's CDR3 is CASSPVGDRGLSGYTF. The part of the CDR3 DNA that was read is TGCGCCAGCAGTCCCGTGGGGGACAGGGGGCTATCAGGC.

This clone has at least ten counts. The CDR3 extends 3 residues past the end of the read, so its final part is completed from the germline J gene. V and J are TRBV10-3 and TRBJ1-2; D gene unclear. The ends were cut back, 2 bases at V and 0 bases at J, with 10 bases in the middle. Germline V gene data show CDR1 as ENHRY and CDR2 as SYGVKD. The CDR3 covers 15 residues. The sequenced CDR3 bases are TGTGCCATCAGTGAGCCAGGCTACTCTAACTATGGC. Protein: CAISEPGYSNYG. The entire CDR3 reads CAISEPGYSNYGYTF.

This clone has a count of ten or more. The missing CDR3 end, 3 residues past where the read stops, is filled in from the germline J gene. V gene TRBV7-8 combines with J gene TRBJ2-5, with unresolved D. Deletions cut 3 bases from V and 1 base from J, with 9 bases between. This CDR3 comprises 14 residues. Germline V gene data show CDR1 as SGHVS and CDR2 as FQNEAQ. The CDR3: CASSFSTVQETQYF. The CDR3 bases that were read are TGTGCCAGCAGCTTTTCGACTGTCCAAGAGACC.

In this sample, this clone turned up many times. The CDR3 is cut off 3 residues early in the read; its end comes from the germline J gene. The chain couples TRBV6-2 or TRBV6-3 to TRBJ2-1; weak D call: TRBD2 (6 bases). V was pared by 2 bases and J by 8 bases, with 10 bases between. There are 13 residues in the CDR3. Germline V gene data show CDR1 as MNHEY and CDR2 as SVGEGT. The covered CDR3 bases are TGTGCCAGCAGTTACCGACTAGTCCATGAG. It yields the protein CASSYRLVHE. The CDR3 in full is CASSYRLVHEQFF.

This clone was observed many times. Sequencing ends 3 residues short of the CDR3 end; the germline J gene provides the rest. This rearrangement joins TRBV7-9 to TRBJ1-2; weak D call: TRBD1 (6 bases). CDR3 length: 14 amino acids. Looked up from germline, CDR1 is SEHNR and CDR2 is FQNEAQ (reference sequence). CDR3 protein: CASSSTTVGGGYTF. Partial CDR3 DNA: TGTGCCAGCAGCTCAACGACAGTTGGGGGCGGC.

Many counts were recorded for this clone. The read is 3 residues too short to cover the CDR3 end, so that end is filled in from the germline J gene. The chain uses TRBV30 and TRBJ2-3; 8 nucleotides line up with TRBD1. Germline values: CDR1 GTSNPN, CDR2 SVGIG (reference sequence). The CDR3 consists of 13 residues. The V gene end was trimmed by 2 bases and the J gene end by 4 bases; junction bases not matched to a gene: 2. CDR3: CAWSTGGPDTQYF. Partial CDR3 DNA: TGTGCCTGGAGTACAGGGGGTCCAGATACG.

This clone appeared many times. The chain's CDR3 is CATKGSGANVLTF. Incomplete CDR3 DNA: TGTGCCACCAAGGGGTCTGGGGCCAACGTC. The chain recombines TRBV2 with TRBJ2-6; TRBD1 might be the D (5 bases). The CDR3 end lies 3 residues beyond the end of the read and is filled in from the germline J gene. Trimming stripped 10 bases from V and 1 base from J, with 8 bases between. This CDR3 comprises 13 residues. CDR1 and CDR2 (germline): SNHLY, FYNNEI.